These 5 T cell receptor beta chains originate from one sample sequenced in a study of T cell repertoires in cytomegalovirus infection. TCRdb fed the reads into MiXCR, producing one record per CDR3 protein. This table has roughly 920,000 distinct CDR3 sequences, 30% to 40% appearing once. These receptors have no known antigen. Sequencing was performed on cultured CD8+ T cells from PBMCs, taken from culture after CMV antigen stimulation. These receptor sequences come from a human donor in good health (CMV status not recorded). Some clones in this sample may be carry-over from other donors' samples.

The chain has TRBV10-3 and TRBJ2-1; TRBD1 or TRBD2 may be the D gene (6 bases each). Per germline, CDR1 ENHRY and CDR2 SYGVKD. The CDR3 is 16 residues long. V dropped 6 bases and J dropped 6 bases, with 21 bases sitting between them. CDR3 DNA: TGTGCCATCAGGGTTGGAGGGGGAATAGGGACCAATGAGCAGTTCTTC. This translates into CAIRVGGGIGTNEQFF.

At least ten counts were recorded for this clonotype. The CDR3: CASSLATGYSGANVLTF. As DNA, the CDR3 is TGTGCCAGCAGCTTAGCGACAGGGTACTCTGGGGCCAACGTCCTGACTTTC. The chain employs TRBV7-6 and TRBJ2-6; 7 bases map to TRBD1. The trim removed 0 bases at V and 0 bases at J, leaving 2 bases unmatched. The CDR3 is made up of 17 amino acids. Germline-derived CDR1 and CDR2 are SGHVS and FNYEAQ. The full variable domain, with the rest looked up from reference TRBV7-6 and TRBJ2-6, is GAGVSQSPRYKVTKRGQDVALRCDPISGHVSLYWYRQALGQGPEFLTYFNYEAQQDKSGLPNDRFSAERPEGSISTLTIQRTEQRDSAMYRCASSLATGYSGANVLTFGAGSRLTVL.

In this sample, this clonotype turned up a few times. The genes are TRBV18 and TRBJ2-1, with 9 positions matching TRBD1. The CDR3 covers 18 residues. Germline V gene sequence: CDR1 KGHSH, CDR2 LQKENI. J was trimmed by 3 bases and V by 3 bases; bases with no gene match: 12. Here the CDR3 DNA reads TGTGCCAGCTCACCCTATCACGCCCGGGACAGGGTCTACAATGAGCAGTTCTTC. Amino acid sequence: CASSPYHARDRVYNEQFF. Full variable domain (rest looked up from reference TRBV18 and TRBJ2-1): NAGVMQNPRHLVRRRGQEARLRCSPMKGHSHVYWYRQLPEEGLKFMVYLQKENIIDESGMPKERFSAEFPKEGPSILRIQQVVRGDSAAYFCASSPYHARDRVYNEQFFGPGTRLTVL.

The rearrangement uses TRBV6-2 or TRBV6-3 and TRBJ2-7, with 7 bases matching TRBD1. Trimming cost V 7 bases and J 5 bases; bases outside gene matches: 14. This CDR3 spans 15 amino acids. Germline lookup yields CDR1 MNHEY and CDR2 SVGEGT. CDR3 sequence: CASTSNRGPLNEQYV. As DNA, the CDR3 is TGTGCCAGCACATCAAACAGGGGCCCCCTCAACGAGCAGTACGTC.

The chain couples TRBV19 to TRBJ2-2; possible D gene TRBD1, 5 bases. There are 14 residues in the CDR3. From germline, CDR1 is LNHDA and CDR2 SQIVND (reference sequence). Trimming shortened V by 4 bases and J by 6 bases, and 12 bases separated the two germline ends. The CDR3 protein is CASSTGKIAGELFF. The DNA of the CDR3 is TGTGCCAGTAGTACAGGGAAAATCGCCGGGGAGCTGTTTTTT.